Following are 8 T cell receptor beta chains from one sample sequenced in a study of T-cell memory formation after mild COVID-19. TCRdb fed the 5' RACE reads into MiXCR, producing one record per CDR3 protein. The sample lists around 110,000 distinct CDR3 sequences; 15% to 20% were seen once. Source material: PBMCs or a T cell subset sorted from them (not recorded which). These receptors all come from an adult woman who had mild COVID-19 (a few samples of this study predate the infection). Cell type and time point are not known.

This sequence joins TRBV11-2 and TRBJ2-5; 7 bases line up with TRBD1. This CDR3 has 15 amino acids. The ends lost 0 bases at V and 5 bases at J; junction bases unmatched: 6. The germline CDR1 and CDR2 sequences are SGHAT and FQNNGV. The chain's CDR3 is CASSLDLGQLETQYF. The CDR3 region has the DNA TGTGCCAGCAGCTTAGACTTGGGACAGCTCGAGACCCAGTACTTC. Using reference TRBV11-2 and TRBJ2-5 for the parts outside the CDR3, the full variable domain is EAGVAQSPRYKIIEKRQSVAFWCNPISGHATLYWYQQILGQGPKLLIQFQNNGVVDDSQLPKDRFSAERLKGVDSTLKIQPAKLEDSAVYLCASSLDLGQLETQYFGPGTRLLVL.

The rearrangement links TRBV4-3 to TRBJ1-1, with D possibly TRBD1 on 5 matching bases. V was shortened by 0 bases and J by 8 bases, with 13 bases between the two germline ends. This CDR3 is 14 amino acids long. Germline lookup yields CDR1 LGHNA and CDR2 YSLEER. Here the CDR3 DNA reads TGCGCCAGCAGCCAAGAAGATCAGGGCGACGAAGCTTTCTTT. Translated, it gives CASSQEDQGDEAFF.

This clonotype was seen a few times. For the CDR3, the DNA is TGTGCCAGCAGTTTATTAAGGCAGGGGATCCCAAACACTGAAGCTTTCTTT. This encodes CASSLLRQGIPNTEAFF. The chain employs TRBV27 and TRBJ1-1; maybe TRBD1 (6 bases). V was trimmed by 1 base and J by 2 bases, leaving 17 bases between them. The V gene's germline CDR1 is MNHEY and CDR2 SMNVEV (reference sequence). The CDR3 extends over 17 amino acids.

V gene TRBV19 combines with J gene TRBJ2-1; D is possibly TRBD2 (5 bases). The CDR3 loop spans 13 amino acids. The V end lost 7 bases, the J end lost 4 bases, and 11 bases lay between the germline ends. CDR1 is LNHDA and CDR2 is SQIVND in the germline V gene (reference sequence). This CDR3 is CASMPPGYNEQFF. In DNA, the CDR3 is TGTGCCAGTATGCCCCCGGGGTACAATGAGCAGTTCTTC.

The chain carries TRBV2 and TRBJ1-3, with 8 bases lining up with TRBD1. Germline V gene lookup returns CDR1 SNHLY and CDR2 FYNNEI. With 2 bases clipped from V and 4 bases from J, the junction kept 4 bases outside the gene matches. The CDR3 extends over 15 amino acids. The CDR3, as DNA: TGTGCCAGCAGTGAACCGACAGGGGCCGGAAACACCATATATTTT. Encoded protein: CASSEPTGAGNTIYF.

The CDR3 bases are TGTGCCAGCAGTGCCCCAAACCAGGGGGAAGTAGCTTGGGTCGAGCAGTACTTC. It translates to CASSAPNQGEVAWVEQYF. The chain employs TRBV6-6 and TRBJ2-7, with 7 bases lining up with TRBD1. The CDR3 is made up of 18 amino acids. Germline loops: CDR1 MNHNY, CDR2 SVGAGI (reference sequence). V lost 5 bases, J lost 6 bases, and 22 bases stayed unmatched.

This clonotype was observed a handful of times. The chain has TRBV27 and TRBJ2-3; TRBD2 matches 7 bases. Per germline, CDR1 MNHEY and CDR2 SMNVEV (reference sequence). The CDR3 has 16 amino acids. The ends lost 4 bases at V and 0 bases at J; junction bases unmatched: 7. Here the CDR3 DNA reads TGTGCCAGCAGTTCCGGACTAGTCCCTAGCACAGATACGCAGTATTTT. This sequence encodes CASSSGLVPSTDTQYF.

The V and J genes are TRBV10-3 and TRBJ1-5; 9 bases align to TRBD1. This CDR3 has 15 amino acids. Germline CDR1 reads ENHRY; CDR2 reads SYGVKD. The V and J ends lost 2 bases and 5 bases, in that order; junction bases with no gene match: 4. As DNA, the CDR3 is TGTGCCATCAGTGAGGGCGGGACAGGGTATCAGCCCCAGCATTTT. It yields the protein CAISEGGTGYQPQHF.